Below, 25 T cell receptor beta chains from the same sample are listed, as sequenced in a study of blood T cell repertoires in COVID-19. Assay used: immunoSEQ multiplex PCR; TCRdb lists only in-frame clones, some missing. This table holds roughly 200,000 clones, around 83% found once. Sequenced input: peripheral blood. These receptors all come from a woman of 80 years or more with acute or convalescent COVID-19.

This sequence joins TRBV6-1 and TRBJ2-7; unclear D gene. Germline CDR1 and CDR2: MNHNS and SASEGT. V was pared by 2 bases and J by 3 bases, with 17 bases between. The CDR3 totals 16 residues. For the CDR3, the DNA is TGTGCCAGCAGTGAATCCCTCCATGATGAACTCTACGAGCAGTACTTC. Its translation is CASSESLHDELYEQYF.

CDR3 bases: TGTGCCACCAGTGAACTCAGGGGCCGCGCACACTCTAGTGAAGCTTTCTTT. It codes for CATSELRGRAHSSEAFF. The J gene is TRBJ1-1, the V gene TRBV24-1, with D perhaps matching TRBD1 (6 bases). The V end was cut by 4 bases, the J end by 7 bases, with 24 bases between. Germline lookup yields CDR1 KGHDR and CDR2 SFDVKD. The CDR3 has 17 amino acids.

The gene calls are TRBV7-2 and TRBJ2-3; 9 bases map to TRBD2. The CDR3 runs to 14 residues. Germline V gene lookup returns CDR1 SGHTA and CDR2 FQGNSA. The V gene end was trimmed by 10 bases and the J gene end by 1 base; junction bases not matched to a gene: 6. The CDR3 coding sequence is TGTGCCACCTCTAGCGGGATTGGCACAGATACGCAGTATTTT. Its protein is CATSSGIGTDTQYF.

The chain uses TRBV11-2 and TRBJ2-2, with 9 nucleotides matching TRBD1. V shed 4 bases and J 6 bases; nucleotides not matched to a gene: 6. Germline V gene data show CDR1 as SGHAT and CDR2 as FQNNGV. The CDR3 consists of 15 residues. CDR3 coding DNA: TGTGCCAGCAGCTACCGGGACAGGGTGCCCGGGGAGCTGTTTTTT. This translates into CASSYRDRVPGELFF. The whole variable domain, filled in from reference TRBV11-2 and TRBJ2-2, reads EAGVAQSPRYKIIEKRQSVAFWCNPISGHATLYWYQQILGQGPKLLIQFQNNGVVDDSQLPKDRFSAERLKGVDSTLKIQPAKLEDSAVYLCASSYRDRVPGELFFGEGSRLTVL.

This clone was observed a few times. V is TRBV2 and J is TRBJ2-1; TRBD2 agrees at 10 bases. The CDR3 covers 15 residues. The V gene end was trimmed by 4 bases and the J gene end by 10 bases; junction bases not matched to a gene: 10. The germline V gene has CDR1 SNHLY and CDR2 FYNNEI. CDR3: CASSVALAGVWEQFF. The CDR3 nucleotides read TGTGCCAGCAGTGTCGCCCTAGCGGGAGTCTGGGAGCAGTTCTTC.

The chain uses TRBV25-1 and TRBJ1-5; D may be TRBD1 (6 bases). CDR3 length: 14 amino acids. V lost 2 bases and J 4 bases, leaving 9 bases between the germline ends. Per the germline V gene, CDR1 is MGHDK and CDR2 is SYGVNS. Here the CDR3 reads CASSEGQPNQPQHF. In DNA, the CDR3 is TGTGCCAGCAGTGAAGGACAGCCGAATCAGCCCCAGCATTTT.

This chain uses TRBV7-9 with TRBJ1-5; 10 nucleotides match TRBD1. The CDR3 runs to 14 residues. Trimming took 11 bases from V and 3 from J; bases not matched to a gene: 7. Germline V CDR1 and CDR2: SEHNR, FQNEAQ (reference sequence). CDR3 protein: CASSGTGDNQPQHF. CDR3 in DNA: TGTGCCTCTAGTGGGACAGGGGACAATCAGCCCCAGCATTTT.

The chain employs TRBV7-8 and TRBJ1-1, with TRBD1 identical over 10 bases. CDR3 length: 13 residues. Germline V gives CDR1 SGHVS, CDR2 FQNEAQ. J lost 10 bases, V lost 5 bases, and 7 bases had no gene match. CDR3 residues: CASSPGQGVVAFF. The CDR3 nucleotides are TGTGCCAGCAGCCCCGGACAGGGGGTAGTAGCTTTCTTT.

The rearrangement links TRBV18 to TRBJ2-2; D is ambiguous. Germline V lookup: CDR1 KGHSH, CDR2 LQKENI. The CDR3 extends over 14 amino acids. V was cut by 2 bases and J by 6 bases, with 10 bases left in between. The CDR3 region is CASSPWLASGELFF. CDR3 nucleotide sequence: TGTGCCAGCTCACCATGGTTAGCCTCCGGGGAGCTGTTTTTT.

The chain links TRBV6-6 to TRBJ1-1, with 8 bases fitting TRBD1. J lost 5 bases, V lost 11 bases, and 10 bases had no gene match. CDR3 length: 13 amino acids. Germline V gives CDR1 MNHNY, CDR2 SVGAGI (reference sequence). The CDR3 spells CAAHDRGGTEAFF. CDR3 sequence (DNA): TGTGCCGCCCACGACAGGGGAGGAACTGAAGCTTTCTTT.

This clone was seen only once. V gene TRBV7-9 combines with J gene TRBJ2-2; TRBD1 matches 7 bases. The CDR3 length is 15 residues. V was clipped by 6 bases and J by 3 bases; unmatched bases: 7. CDR1 is SEHNR, CDR2 FQNEAQ, per germline (reference sequence). The CDR3 is CASRPYRGYTGELFF. In DNA, the CDR3 is TGTGCCAGCAGACCTTACAGGGGATACACCGGGGAGCTGTTTTTT.

CDR3 DNA sequence: TGTGCCAGCCGGAGCACGTACGAGCAGTACTTC. The encoded protein is CASRSTYEQYF. This sequence joins TRBV3-1 (or the pseudogene TRBV3-2) and TRBJ2-7, with D unclear. Trimming took 8 bases from V and 4 from J, leaving 9 bases between them. The V gene's germline CDR1 is LGHDT and CDR2 YNNKEL (reference sequence). CDR3 size: 11 residues.

The chain combines TRBV3-1 (or the pseudogene TRBV3-2) with TRBJ2-5, with D possibly matching TRBD1 (6 bases). This CDR3 is built from 15 residues. Germline V gene sequence: CDR1 LGHDT, CDR2 YNNKEL (reference sequence). V lost 0 bases and J 4 bases, leaving 12 bases between the germline ends. In nucleotides, the CDR3 is TGTGCCAGCAGCCAAGAACCCGGCAGGGGAGAGACCCAGTACTTC. Translation: CASSQEPGRGETQYF.

This clone was seen just once. The V call is TRBV7-3, the J call TRBJ2-1; maybe TRBD2 (6 bases). Germline loops: CDR1 SGHTA, CDR2 FQGTGA. Deletions cut 6 bases from V and 4 bases from J, with 13 bases between. The CDR3 has 14 residues. The CDR3 DNA follows: TGTGCCAGCAGGGCGGGACTTAAATACAATGAGCAGTTCTTC. Translating it yields CASRAGLKYNEQFF.

V and J are TRBV27 and TRBJ1-5; perhaps TRBD1 as D (5 bases). This CDR3 region has 18 residues. Germline V gene data show CDR1 as MNHEY and CDR2 as SMNVEV (reference sequence). The ends were cut back, 3 bases at V and 2 bases at J, with 20 bases in the middle. The CDR3 nucleotides are TGTGCCAGCAGTTTTCTTGGGTCAGGGAACAGACGCAATCAGCCCCAGCATTTT. As protein: CASSFLGSGNRRNQPQHF.

The V call is TRBV29-1, the J call TRBJ1-5; possible D gene TRBD1, 6 bases. Germline-derived CDR1 and CDR2 are SQVTM and ANQGSEA. V dropped 4 bases and J dropped 7 bases, with 17 bases sitting between them. This CDR3 is built from 14 residues. CDR3 amino acids: CSVGNNREQQPQHF. The CDR3 DNA sequence: TGCAGCGTTGGTAATAACAGGGAGCAACAGCCCCAGCATTTT.

The gene calls are TRBV3-1 (or the pseudogene TRBV3-2) and TRBJ2-1; D gene ambiguous. The CDR3 has 14 residues. From germline, CDR1 is LGHDT and CDR2 YNNKEL (reference sequence). The V and J ends lost 0 bases and 7 bases respectively, with 10 bases between them. CDR3 DNA sequence: TGTGCCAGCAGCCAAGATTGGCAGAGGAATGAGCAGTTCTTC. This translates into CASSQDWQRNEQFF.

This clone was seen a few times. This chain joins TRBV30 and TRBJ1-6; perhaps TRBD1 as D (6 bases). Germline values: CDR1 GTSNPN, CDR2 SVGIG (reference sequence). V lost 5 bases to trimming and J lost 7 bases, with 18 bases between them. There are 15 residues in the CDR3. This CDR3 is CAWGGPIKQNSPLHF. CDR3 nucleotides: TGTGCCTGGGGGGGGCCCATAAAACAAAATTCACCCCTCCACTTT. Full variable domain (outside the CDR3, taken from reference TRBV30 and TRBJ1-6): SQTIHQWPATLVQPVGSPLSLECTVEGTSNPNLYWYRQAAGRGLQLLFYSVGIGQISSEVPQNLSASRPQDRQFILSSKKLLLSDSGFYLCAWGGPIKQNSPLHFGNGTRLTVT.

This clone has a single count. This chain links TRBV7-9 with TRBJ1-1; D is undetermined. Germline V gene sequence: CDR1 SEHNR, CDR2 FQNEAQ (reference sequence). There are 14 residues in the CDR3. V was trimmed by 7 bases and J by 2 bases, leaving 14 bases between them. The CDR3 loop reads CASNLRGVNTEAFF. In nucleotides, the CDR3 is TGTGCCAGCAACCTCCGGGGAGTTAACACTGAAGCTTTCTTT.

The CDR3 reads CASSRTGGGQPQHF. The CDR3 nucleotides read TGTGCCAGCAGCAGGACAGGGGGCGGTCAGCCCCAGCATTTT. The chain has TRBV2 and TRBJ1-5, with TRBD1 matching 11 bases. Germline CDR1 SNHLY, CDR2 FYNNEI. The CDR3 runs 14 residues. V shed 6 bases and J 6 bases; nucleotides not matched to a gene: 4.

V is TRBV28 and J is TRBJ2-1; 12 bases map to TRBD2. Trimming took 2 bases from V and 7 from J; bases not matched to a gene: 3. The CDR3 contains 15 residues. Germline V lookup: CDR1 MDHEN, CDR2 SYDVKM. CDR3 region: CASSLLAGGPNEQFF. The CDR3 DNA follows: TGTGCCAGCAGTTTACTAGCGGGAGGGCCTAATGAGCAGTTCTTC.

The chain combines TRBV6-5 with TRBJ1-4; D is unresolved. V gave up 7 bases and J gave up 14 bases, with 20 bases separating them. The CDR3 consists of 13 residues. CDR1 and CDR2 (germline): MNHEY, SVGAGI. The CDR3 coding sequence is TGTGCCAGCACCCACGGGGAGGGCCTAGAGCTGTTTTTT. Amino acid sequence: CASTHGEGLELFF.

The chain recombines TRBV28 with TRBJ2-5; D might be TRBD1 (6 bases). CDR3 length: 15 residues. From germline, CDR1 is MDHEN and CDR2 SYDVKM. V was trimmed by 7 bases and J by 9 bases, leaving 24 bases between them. CDR3 protein: CASTPAGTDSRAQYF. CDR3 in DNA: TGTGCCAGCACCCCTGCCGGGACGGACAGTAGGGCCCAGTACTTC.

The V and J genes are TRBV5-4 and TRBJ1-2; D perhaps matches TRBD1 (6 bases). The CDR3 sequence is 12 residues long. The V end was cut by 4 bases, the J end by 3 bases, with 7 bases between. CDR1 and CDR2 from the germline V gene are SGHNT and YYREEE (reference sequence). CDR3 DNA: TGTGCCAGCAGCCGGACAGACTATGGCTACACCTTC. Translated, it gives CASSRTDYGYTF.

This chain links TRBV7-2 with TRBJ1-3; tentative D call: TRBD1 (5 bases). The CDR3 runs to 15 residues. Trimming took off 11 bases at V and 0 bases at J, with 17 bases between the two ends. Germline V gene lookup returns CDR1 SGHTA and CDR2 FQGNSA. CDR3 region: CAGGEGPNSGNTIYF. In nucleotides, the CDR3 is TGTGCCGGGGGGGAGGGTCCCAACTCTGGAAACACCATATATTTT.